Below are 6 T cell receptor beta chains sequenced from a single sample in a study of OX40 agonist ivuxolimab in advanced cancers. TCRdb's copy holds only in-frame clones and misses some; the assay was immunoSEQ multiplex PCR. The data show just under 80,000 clones, about 88% seen once. This specimen was CD4+ or CD8+ T cells sorted from blood, taken in a trial of the OX40 agonist ivuxolimab. The source is an adult with an advanced solid tumor such as melanoma, head and neck, liver or kidney cancer.

This chain connects TRBV6-6 to TRBJ2-7; 7 nucleotides match TRBD2. Germline CDR1 reads MNHNY; CDR2 reads SVGAGI (reference sequence). With 8 bases clipped from V and 7 bases from J, the junction kept 14 bases outside the gene matches. The CDR3 is 14 amino acids. This CDR3 reads CASRLAPKWGEQYF. For the CDR3, the DNA is TGTGCCAGCCGACTAGCACCTAAATGGGGGGAGCAGTACTTC.

The chain carries TRBV10-3 and TRBJ1-5; maybe TRBD1 (6 bases). The CDR3 covers 15 residues. Germline CDR1 ENHRY, CDR2 SYGVKD. V shed 5 bases and J shed 5 bases, with 16 bases lying between them. DNA of the CDR3: TGTGCCATCAGTCGTTCAGGGGTAGGATATCAGCCCCAGCATTTT. It yields the protein CAISRSGVGYQPQHF.

This chain links TRBV5-4 with TRBJ2-1; 14 nucleotides align to TRBD2. CDR1 and CDR2 (germline): SGHNT, YYREEE (reference sequence). This CDR3 spans 16 amino acids. The V segment lost 4 bases and the J segment 8 bases; nucleotides outside the gene matches: 8. The DNA of the CDR3 is TGTGCCAGCAGCACAGGGACTAGCGGGAGCGGGGATGAGCAGTTCTTC. As protein: CASSTGTSGSGDEQFF.

The V and J genes are TRBV5-1 and TRBJ2-5, with 9 bases identical to TRBD2. This CDR3 spans 20 amino acids. V dropped 0 bases and J dropped 2; count of bases not matched to a gene: 17. CDR1 and CDR2 (germline): SGHRS, YFSETQ. CDR3 protein: CASSLDGRAGGPRAQETQYF. The CDR3 DNA follows: TGCGCCAGCAGCTTGGATGGTCGAGCGGGAGGCCCGAGGGCTCAAGAGACCCAGTACTTC.

The chain recombines TRBV11-3 with TRBJ2-1, with 8 nucleotides matching TRBD1. Trimming removed 5 bases from V and 6 bases from J; junction bases left unmatched: 12. Germline V gene data show CDR1 as SGHNT and CDR2 as YENEEA. CDR3 size: 16 residues. This chain's CDR3 is CASSPTVGTGGNEQFF. Here the CDR3 DNA reads TGTGCCAGCAGCCCTACTGTCGGGACAGGAGGCAATGAGCAGTTCTTC.

V is TRBV7-9 and J is TRBJ2-1, with TRBD2 identical over 7 bases. The germline CDR1 and CDR2 sequences are SEHNR and FQNEAQ (reference sequence). The CDR3 is 14 amino acids. The V and J ends lost 3 bases and 8 bases, in that order; junction bases with no gene match: 7. The CDR3 bases are TGTGCCAGCAGCTTGGCGGGAGTGGGGGATGAGCAGTTCTTC. Translation gives CASSLAGVGDEQFF.